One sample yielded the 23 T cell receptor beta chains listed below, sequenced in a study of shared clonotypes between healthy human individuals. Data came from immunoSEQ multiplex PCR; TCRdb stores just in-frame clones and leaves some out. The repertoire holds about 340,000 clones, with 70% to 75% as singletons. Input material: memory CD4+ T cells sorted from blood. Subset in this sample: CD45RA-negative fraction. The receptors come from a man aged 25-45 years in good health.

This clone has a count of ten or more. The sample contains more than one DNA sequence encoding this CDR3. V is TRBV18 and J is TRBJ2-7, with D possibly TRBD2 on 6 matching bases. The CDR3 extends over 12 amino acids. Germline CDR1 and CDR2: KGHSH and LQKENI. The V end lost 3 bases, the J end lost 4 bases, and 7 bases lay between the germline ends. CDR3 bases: TGTGCCAGCTCACCGGAGGGTTACGAGCAGTACTTC. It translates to CASSPEGYEQYF.

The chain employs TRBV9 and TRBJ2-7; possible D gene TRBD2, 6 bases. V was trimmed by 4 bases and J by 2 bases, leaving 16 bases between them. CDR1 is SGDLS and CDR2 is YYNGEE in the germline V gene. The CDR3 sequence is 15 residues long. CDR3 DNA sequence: TGTGCCAGCAGCCCAACAGCGGGTCCAGCCTACGAGCAGTACTTC. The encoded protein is CASSPTAGPAYEQYF.

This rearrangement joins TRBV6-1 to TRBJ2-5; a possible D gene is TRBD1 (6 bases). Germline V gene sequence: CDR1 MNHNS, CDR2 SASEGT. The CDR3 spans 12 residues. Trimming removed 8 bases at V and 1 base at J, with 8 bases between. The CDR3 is CASAGVQETQYF. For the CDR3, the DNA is TGTGCCAGCGCAGGGGTCCAAGAGACCCAGTACTTC.

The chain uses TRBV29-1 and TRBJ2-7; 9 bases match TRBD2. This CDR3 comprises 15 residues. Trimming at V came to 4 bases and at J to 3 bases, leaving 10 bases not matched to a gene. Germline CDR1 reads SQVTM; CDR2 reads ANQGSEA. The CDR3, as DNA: TGCAGCGTTGGAGCGGGAGGTGGTGTGGGCTACGAGCAGTACTTC. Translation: CSVGAGGGVGYEQYF.

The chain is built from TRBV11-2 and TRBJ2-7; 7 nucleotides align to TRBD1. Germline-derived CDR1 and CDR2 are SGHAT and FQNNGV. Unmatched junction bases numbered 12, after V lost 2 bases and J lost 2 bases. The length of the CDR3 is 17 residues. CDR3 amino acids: CASSLRFSGTDPYEQYF. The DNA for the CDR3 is TGTGCCAGCAGCTTAAGATTCTCCGGGACAGATCCCTACGAGCAGTACTTC. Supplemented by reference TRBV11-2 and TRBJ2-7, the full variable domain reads EAGVAQSPRYKIIEKRQSVAFWCNPISGHATLYWYQQILGQGPKLLIQFQNNGVVDDSQLPKDRFSAERLKGVDSTLKIQPAKLEDSAVYLCASSLRFSGTDPYEQYFGPGTRLTVT.

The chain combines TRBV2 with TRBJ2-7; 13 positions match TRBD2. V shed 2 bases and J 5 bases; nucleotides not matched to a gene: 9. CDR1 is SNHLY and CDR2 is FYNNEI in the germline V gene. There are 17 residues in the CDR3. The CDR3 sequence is CASSETTSGRISNEQYF. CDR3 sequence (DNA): TGTGCCAGCAGTGAAACGACTAGCGGGAGGATCTCTAACGAGCAGTACTTC. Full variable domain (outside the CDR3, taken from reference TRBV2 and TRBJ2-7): EPEVTQTPSHQVTQMGQEVILRCVPISNHLYFYWYRQILGQKVEFLVSFYNNEISEKSEIFDDQFSVERPDGSNFTLKIRSTKLEDSAMYFCASSETTSGRISNEQYFGPGTRLTVT.

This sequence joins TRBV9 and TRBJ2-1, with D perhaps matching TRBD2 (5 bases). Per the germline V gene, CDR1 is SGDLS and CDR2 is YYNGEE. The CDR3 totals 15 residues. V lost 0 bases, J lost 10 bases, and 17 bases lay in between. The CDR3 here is CASSVEGLSSGEQFF. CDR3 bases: TGTGCCAGCAGCGTAGAAGGACTCTCTTCGGGGGAGCAGTTCTTC. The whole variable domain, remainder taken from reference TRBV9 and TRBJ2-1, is DSGVTQTPKHLITATGQRVTLRCSPRSGDLSVYWYQQSLDQGLQFLIQYYNGEERAKGNILERFSAQQFPDLHSELNLSSLELGDSALYFCASSVEGLSSGEQFFGPGTRLTVL.

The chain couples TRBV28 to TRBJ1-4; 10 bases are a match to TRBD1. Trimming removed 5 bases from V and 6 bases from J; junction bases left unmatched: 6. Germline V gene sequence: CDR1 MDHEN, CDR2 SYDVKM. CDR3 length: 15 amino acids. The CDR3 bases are TGTGCCAGCAGTGCGGATGGGACAGGGGATGAAAAACTGTTTTTT. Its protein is CASSADGTGDEKLFF.

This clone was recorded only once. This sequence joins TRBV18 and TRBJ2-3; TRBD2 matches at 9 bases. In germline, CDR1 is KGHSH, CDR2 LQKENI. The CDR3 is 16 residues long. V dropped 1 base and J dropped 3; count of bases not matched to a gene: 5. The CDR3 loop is CASSPQAGGPTDTQYF. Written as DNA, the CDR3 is TGTGCCAGCTCACCACAGGCGGGAGGGCCGACAGATACGCAGTATTTT. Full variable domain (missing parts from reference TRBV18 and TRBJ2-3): NAGVMQNPRHLVRRRGQEARLRCSPMKGHSHVYWYRQLPEEGLKFMVYLQKENIIDESGMPKERFSAEFPKEGPSILRIQQVVRGDSAAYFCASSPQAGGPTDTQYFGPGTRLTVL.

DNA for the CDR3: TGTGCCAGCAGTCCGGTGGGGTTAGCGGGAGGGACAGATACGCAGTATTTT. This sequence encodes CASSPVGLAGGTDTQYF. The chain couples TRBV28 to TRBJ2-3; 11 nucleotides line up with TRBD2. Germline values: CDR1 MDHEN, CDR2 SYDVKM. The CDR3 spans 17 residues. V was clipped by 5 bases and J by 3 bases; unmatched bases: 10.

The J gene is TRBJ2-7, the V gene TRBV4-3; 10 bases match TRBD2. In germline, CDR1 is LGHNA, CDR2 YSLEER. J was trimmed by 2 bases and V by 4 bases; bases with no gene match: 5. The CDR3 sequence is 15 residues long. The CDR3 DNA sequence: TGCGCCAGCAGCCTCCAACTAGCGGGACCCTACGAGCAGTACTTC. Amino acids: CASSLQLAGPYEQYF.

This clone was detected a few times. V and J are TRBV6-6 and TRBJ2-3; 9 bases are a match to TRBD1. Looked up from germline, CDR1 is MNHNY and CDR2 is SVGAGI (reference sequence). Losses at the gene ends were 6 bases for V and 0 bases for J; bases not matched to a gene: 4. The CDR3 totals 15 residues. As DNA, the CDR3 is TGTGCCAGCAGCTATGGGACAGGGAGCACAGATACGCAGTATTTT. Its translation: CASSYGTGSTDTQYF.

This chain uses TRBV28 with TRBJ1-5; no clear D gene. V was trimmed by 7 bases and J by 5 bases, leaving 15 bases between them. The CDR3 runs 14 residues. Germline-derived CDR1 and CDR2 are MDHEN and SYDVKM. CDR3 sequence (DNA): TGTGCCAGCACCAGAGGAGGGTTATATCAGCCCCAGCATTTT. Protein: CASTRGGLYQPQHF. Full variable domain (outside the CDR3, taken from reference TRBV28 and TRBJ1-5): DVKVTQSSRYLVKRTGEKVFLECVQDMDHENMFWYRQDPGLGLRLIYFSYDVKMKEKGDIPEGYSVSREKKERFSLILESASTNQTSMYLCASTRGGLYQPQHFGDGTRLSIL.

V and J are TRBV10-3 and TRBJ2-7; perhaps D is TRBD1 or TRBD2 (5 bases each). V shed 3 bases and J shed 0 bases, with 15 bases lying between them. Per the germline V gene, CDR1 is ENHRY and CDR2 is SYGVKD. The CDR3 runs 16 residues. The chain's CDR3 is CAISDGQGPHSYEQYF. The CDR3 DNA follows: TGTGCCATCAGTGACGGTCAGGGACCCCACTCCTACGAGCAGTACTTC.

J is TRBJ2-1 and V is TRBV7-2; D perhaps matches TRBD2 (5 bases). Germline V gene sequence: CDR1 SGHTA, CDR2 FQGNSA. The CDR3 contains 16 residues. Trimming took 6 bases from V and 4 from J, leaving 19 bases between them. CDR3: CASSYGLREPYNEQFF. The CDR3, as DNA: TGTGCCAGCAGTTACGGCCTACGGGAACCATACAATGAGCAGTTCTTC.

CDR3 DNA: TGTGCCAGTAGTCATAGGACTAGCGGTACGGGAAATGAGCAGTTCTTC. It specifies CASSHRTSGTGNEQFF. This chain connects TRBV19 to TRBJ2-1, with 10 bases fitting TRBD2. There are 16 residues in the CDR3. Germline trimming cut 5 bases from V and 7 bases from J; bases unmatched to any gene: 11. Germline V gene sequence: CDR1 LNHDA, CDR2 SQIVND (reference sequence).

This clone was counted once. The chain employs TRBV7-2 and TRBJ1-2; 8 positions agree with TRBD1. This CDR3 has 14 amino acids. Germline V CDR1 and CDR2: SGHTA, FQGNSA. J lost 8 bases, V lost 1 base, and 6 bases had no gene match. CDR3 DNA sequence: TGTGCCAGCAGCTTAGGTCAGGGGGCGAGCGGCTACACCTTC. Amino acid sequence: CASSLGQGASGYTF.

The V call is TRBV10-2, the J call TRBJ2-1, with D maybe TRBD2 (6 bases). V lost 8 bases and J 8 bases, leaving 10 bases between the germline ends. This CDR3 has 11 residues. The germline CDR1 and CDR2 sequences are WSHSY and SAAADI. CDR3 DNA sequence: TGCGCCAGCCGGGGGATCCATGAGCAGTTCTTC. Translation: CASRGIHEQFF.

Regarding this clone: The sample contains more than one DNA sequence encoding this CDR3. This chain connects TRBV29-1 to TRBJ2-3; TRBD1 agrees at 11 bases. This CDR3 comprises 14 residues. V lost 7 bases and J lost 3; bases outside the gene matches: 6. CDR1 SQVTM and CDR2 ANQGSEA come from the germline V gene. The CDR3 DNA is TGCAGCGGCACCGGGACAGGGGGTACAGATACGCAGTATTTT. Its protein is CSGTGTGGTDTQYF.

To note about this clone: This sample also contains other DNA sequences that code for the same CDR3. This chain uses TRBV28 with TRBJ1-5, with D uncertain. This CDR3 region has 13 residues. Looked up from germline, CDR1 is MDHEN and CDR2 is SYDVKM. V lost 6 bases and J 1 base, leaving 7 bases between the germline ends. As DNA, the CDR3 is TGTGCCAGCAGCTCGGGAAGCAATCAGCCCCAGCATTTT. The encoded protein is CASSSGSNQPQHF.

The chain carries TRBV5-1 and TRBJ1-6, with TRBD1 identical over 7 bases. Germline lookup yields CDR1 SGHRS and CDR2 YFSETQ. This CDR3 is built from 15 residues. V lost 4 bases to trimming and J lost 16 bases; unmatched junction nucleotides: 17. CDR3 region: CASSGDRLSPRRLHF. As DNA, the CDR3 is TGCGCCAGCAGCGGGGACAGACTCTCCCCCAGGCGGCTCCACTTT.

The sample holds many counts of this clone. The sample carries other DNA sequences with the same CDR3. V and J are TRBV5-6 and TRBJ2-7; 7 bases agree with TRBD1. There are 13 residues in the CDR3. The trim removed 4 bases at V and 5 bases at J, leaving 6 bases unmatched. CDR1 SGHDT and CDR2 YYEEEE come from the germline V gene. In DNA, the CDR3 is TGTGCCAGCAGCCCGGCCGACAGGGACGAGCAGTACTTC. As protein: CASSPADRDEQYF.

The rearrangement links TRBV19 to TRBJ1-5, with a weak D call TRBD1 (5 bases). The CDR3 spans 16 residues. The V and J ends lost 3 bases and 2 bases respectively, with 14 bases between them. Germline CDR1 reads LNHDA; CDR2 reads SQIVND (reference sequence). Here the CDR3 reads CASSILGTGGNQPQHF. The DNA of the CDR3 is TGTGCCAGTAGTATCCTCGGGACTGGGGGCAATCAGCCCCAGCATTTT.